One and the same sample provided the 18 T cell receptor beta chains below, sequenced in a study of OX40 agonist ivuxolimab in advanced cancers. Profiling relied on immunoSEQ multiplex PCR, and the TCRdb table lists in-frame clones only, not all of them. This table holds about 84,000 clones, roughly 89% found once. The sequences come from CD4+ or CD8+ T cells sorted from blood, collected in a trial of the OX40 agonist ivuxolimab. Receptors were obtained from an adult with an advanced solid tumor such as melanoma, head and neck, liver or kidney cancer.

V usage is TRBV9 and J usage is TRBJ2-1; 9 bases are shared with TRBD2. CDR1 and CDR2 from the germline V gene are SGDLS and YYNGEE. The CDR3 extends over 17 amino acids. With 4 bases clipped from V and 4 bases from J, the junction kept 12 bases outside the gene matches. As DNA, the CDR3 is TGTGCCAGCAGCCCCCGGGCTAGCGGGGTTATTTACAATGAGCAGTTCTTC. The encoded protein is CASSPRASGVIYNEQFF.

Note on this clone: Other DNA sequences within the sample encode an identical CDR3. The chain employs TRBV11-2 and TRBJ2-3; tentatively, D is TRBD2 (5 bases). Trimming took off 1 base at V and 3 bases at J, with 5 bases between the two ends. Germline V gene lookup returns CDR1 SGHAT and CDR2 FQNNGV. This CDR3 has 13 residues. The CDR3 reads CASSLAGTDTQYF. The CDR3 coding sequence is TGTGCCAGCAGCTTAGCGGGAACAGATACGCAGTATTTT.

The chain recombines TRBV12-5 with TRBJ1-1; 7 nucleotides match TRBD1. Germline CDR1 and CDR2: LGHNT and FRNRAP. Trimming cost V 7 bases and J 6 bases; bases outside gene matches: 11. This CDR3 is 14 amino acids long. As DNA, the CDR3 is TGTGCTAGTGCAAGGGGGCTAGGTCGCTCTGAAGCTTTCTTT. This gives the protein CASARGLGRSEAFF.

This clone was seen a single time. The genes are TRBV5-4 and TRBJ2-2; tentatively, D is TRBD2 (5 bases). Germline assignment: CDR1 SGHNT and CDR2 YYREEE (reference sequence). V dropped 3 bases and J dropped 4 bases, with 13 bases sitting between them. The CDR3 sequence is 15 residues long. The CDR3 sequence is CASSSGLGSTGELFF. In nucleotides, the CDR3 is TGTGCCAGCAGCTCTGGATTGGGGAGCACCGGGGAGCTGTTTTTT.

This chain uses TRBV6-1 with TRBJ2-5, with D possibly TRBD2 on 7 matching bases. This CDR3 comprises 13 residues. Germline V lookup: CDR1 MNHNS, CDR2 SASEGT. Trimming took off 6 bases at V and 4 bases at J, with 12 bases between the two ends. CDR3 sequence: CASSDRGGETQYF. The CDR3 region has the DNA TGTGCCAGCAGCGATAGGGGGGGAGAGACCCAGTACTTC.

The V and J genes are TRBV7-2 and TRBJ1-1, with D possibly TRBD1 on 6 matching bases. The CDR3 runs to 15 residues. The germline CDR1 and CDR2 sequences are SGHTA and FQGNSA. The germline V and J ends were trimmed by 2 bases and 0 bases, with 10 bases remaining between them. In nucleotides, the CDR3 is TGTGCCAGCAGCTTACGGCACAGGGTGAACACTGAAGCTTTCTTT. Amino acids: CASSLRHRVNTEAFF.

The J gene is TRBJ2-1, the V gene TRBV18, with TRBD2 matching over 10 bases. V gave up 0 bases and J gave up 5 bases; unmatched junction bases: 4. Looked up from germline, CDR1 is KGHSH and CDR2 is LQKENI. The CDR3 runs to 16 residues. In DNA form, the CDR3 reads TGTGCCAGCTCACCACCGGGAGCGGGGGGGAACAATGAGCAGTTCTTC. Translation gives CASSPPGAGGNNEQFF.

V and J are TRBV11-2 and TRBJ2-7; unclear D gene. Germline V gene lookup returns CDR1 SGHAT and CDR2 FQNNGV. This CDR3 contains 14 residues. The V end lost 0 bases, the J end lost 4 bases, and 10 bases lay between the germline ends. The CDR3 DNA is TGTGCCAGCAGCTTAGATGGTGGAGCGTACGAGCAGTACGTC. This codes for CASSLDGGAYEQYV.

The chain has TRBV18 and TRBJ1-1; no clear D. CDR1 and CDR2 from the germline V gene are KGHSH and LQKENI. The CDR3 totals 16 residues. V shed 3 bases and J shed 5 bases, with 19 bases lying between them. DNA of the CDR3: TGTGCCAGCTCACCTCGAGAGGGCCGCGGAGGTACTGAAGCTTTCTTT. Translation: CASSPREGRGGTEAFF.

The V call is TRBV10-3, the J call TRBJ2-2, with 7 bases that match TRBD1. V lost 6 bases to trimming and J lost 0 bases; unmatched junction nucleotides: 1. This CDR3 is built from 14 residues. Per germline, CDR1 ENHRY and CDR2 SYGVKD. The CDR3 DNA sequence: TGTGCCATCAGAGGGGGCGCGAACACCGGGGAGCTGTTTTTT. It codes for CAIRGGANTGELFF.

In regard to this clone: Distinct nucleotide sequences in the sample also encode this CDR3. V usage is TRBV5-4 and J usage is TRBJ2-7; D remains unclear. The CDR3 consists of 12 residues. V dropped 1 base and J dropped 3 bases, with 5 bases sitting between them. Germline lookup yields CDR1 SGHNT and CDR2 YYREEE (reference sequence). The CDR3 protein is CASSLTDYEQYF. CDR3 DNA: TGTGCCAGCAGCTTGACAGACTACGAGCAGTACTTC.

In DNA form, the CDR3 reads TGTGCCAGCAGTTCAGACTTCTACAATGAGCAGTTCTTC. Its protein is CASSSDFYNEQFF. This chain uses TRBV28 with TRBJ2-1, with D unresolved. The CDR3 consists of 13 residues. Trimming removed 4 bases at V and 3 bases at J, with 7 bases between. The germline V gene encodes CDR1 MDHEN and CDR2 SYDVKM.

The rearrangement uses TRBV15 and TRBJ1-5, with TRBD1 as a possible D gene (5 bases). Germline V gene data show CDR1 as LNHNV and CDR2 as YYDKDF (reference sequence). The CDR3 sequence is 16 residues long. Trimming stripped 0 bases from V and 2 bases from J, with 11 bases between. The DNA for the CDR3 is TGTGCCACCAGCAGAGATCCCGCCAGGGGCAATCAGCCCCAGCATTTT. This encodes CATSRDPARGNQPQHF.

The V and J genes are TRBV28 and TRBJ1-2; D not resolved. V was cut by 2 bases and J by 4 bases, with 5 bases left in between. The CDR3 consists of 12 residues. CDR1 and CDR2 (germline): MDHEN, SYDVKM. The CDR3 DNA reads TGTGCCAGCAGTTTAGGAAGCTATGGCTACACCTTC. The encoded protein is CASSLGSYGYTF.

The V gene is TRBV9, the J gene TRBJ2-3; possibly TRBD1 or TRBD2 for D (6 bases each). CDR3 size: 15 residues. With 4 bases removed from V and 2 bases from J, the gap between germline ends came to 14 bases. Germline CDR1 reads SGDLS; CDR2 reads YYNGEE. The CDR3 region has the DNA TGTGCCAGCAGCTCAGAGGGGGGATTCACAGATACGCAGTATTTT. Protein: CASSSEGGFTDTQYF. Together with reference TRBV9 and TRBJ2-3, the CDR3 gives the full variable domain: DSGVTQTPKHLITATGQRVTLRCSPRSGDLSVYWYQQSLDQGLQFLIQYYNGEERAKGNILERFSAQQFPDLHSELNLSSLELGDSALYFCASSSEGGFTDTQYFGPGTRLTVL.

V is TRBV6-6 and J is TRBJ2-3; TRBD1 is a possible D gene (6 bases). Trimming cost V 6 bases and J 6 bases, with 16 bases left between them. Germline CDR1 and CDR2: MNHNY and SVGAGI (reference sequence). This CDR3 spans 14 amino acids. Here the CDR3 reads CASRKRQVSDTQYF. As DNA, the CDR3 is TGTGCCAGCAGAAAACGACAGGTGTCGGATACGCAGTATTTT.

The genes are TRBV6-5 and TRBJ1-4; TRBD1 might be the D (5 bases). V dropped 4 bases and J dropped 2 bases, with 14 bases sitting between them. The CDR3 runs to 16 residues. Germline CDR1 MNHEY, CDR2 SVGAGI. The CDR3 loop reads CASSWLGGATNEKLFF. In nucleotides, the CDR3 is TGTGCCAGCAGTTGGTTAGGAGGGGCCACTAATGAAAAACTGTTTTTT.

The chain is built from TRBV14 and TRBJ2-7, with TRBD1 matching over 11 bases. Germline values: CDR1 SGHDN, CDR2 FVKESK. The CDR3 is 15 amino acids. J was trimmed by 4 bases and V by 4 bases; bases with no gene match: 6. In nucleotides, the CDR3 is TGTGCCAGCAGCCGGGCTGGGACAGGGGGTTACGAGCAGTACTTC. Its protein is CASSRAGTGGYEQYF.